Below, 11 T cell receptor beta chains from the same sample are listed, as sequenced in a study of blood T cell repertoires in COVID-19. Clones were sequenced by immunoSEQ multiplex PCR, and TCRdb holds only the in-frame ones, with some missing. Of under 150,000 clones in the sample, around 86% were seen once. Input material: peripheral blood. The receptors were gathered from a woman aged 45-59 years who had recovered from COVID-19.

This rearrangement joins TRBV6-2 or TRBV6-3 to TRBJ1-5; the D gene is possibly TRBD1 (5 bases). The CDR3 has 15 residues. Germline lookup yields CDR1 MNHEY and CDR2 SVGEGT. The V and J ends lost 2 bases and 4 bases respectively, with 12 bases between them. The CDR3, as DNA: TGTGCCAGCAGTTACCCCGACAGCCGGAATCAGCCCCAGCATTTT. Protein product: CASSYPDSRNQPQHF.

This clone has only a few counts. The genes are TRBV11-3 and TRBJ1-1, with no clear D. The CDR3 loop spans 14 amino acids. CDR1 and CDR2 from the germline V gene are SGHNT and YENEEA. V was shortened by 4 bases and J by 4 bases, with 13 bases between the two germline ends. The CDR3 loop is CASSSPSAATEAFF. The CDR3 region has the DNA TGTGCCAGCAGCTCGCCCTCTGCGGCCACTGAAGCTTTCTTT.

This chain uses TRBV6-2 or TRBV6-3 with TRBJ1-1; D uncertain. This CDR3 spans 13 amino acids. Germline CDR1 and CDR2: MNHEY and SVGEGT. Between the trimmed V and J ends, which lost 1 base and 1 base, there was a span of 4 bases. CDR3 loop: CASSYWANTEAFF. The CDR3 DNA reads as TGTGCCAGCAGTTACTGGGCGAACACTGAAGCTTTCTTT.

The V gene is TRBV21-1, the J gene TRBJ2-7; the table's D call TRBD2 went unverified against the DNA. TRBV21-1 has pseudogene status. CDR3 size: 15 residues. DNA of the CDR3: TGTGCCAGCAGCACTACGGGACTAGCGGAGGGGGAGCAGTACTTC. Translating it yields CASSTTGLAEGEQYF.

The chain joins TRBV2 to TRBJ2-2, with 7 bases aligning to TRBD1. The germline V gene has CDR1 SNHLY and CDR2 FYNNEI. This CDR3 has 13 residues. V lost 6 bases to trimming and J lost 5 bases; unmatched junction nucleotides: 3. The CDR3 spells CASSEQGTGELFF. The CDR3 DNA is TGTGCCAGCAGCGAACAGGGGACCGGGGAGCTGTTTTTT.

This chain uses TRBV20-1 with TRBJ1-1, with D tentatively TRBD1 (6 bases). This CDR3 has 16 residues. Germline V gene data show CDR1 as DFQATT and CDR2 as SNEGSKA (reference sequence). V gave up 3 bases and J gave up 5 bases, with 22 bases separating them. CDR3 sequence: CSASNMGQGFWTEAFF. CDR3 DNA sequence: TGCAGTGCTAGTAACATGGGGCAGGGGTTTTGGACTGAAGCTTTCTTT.

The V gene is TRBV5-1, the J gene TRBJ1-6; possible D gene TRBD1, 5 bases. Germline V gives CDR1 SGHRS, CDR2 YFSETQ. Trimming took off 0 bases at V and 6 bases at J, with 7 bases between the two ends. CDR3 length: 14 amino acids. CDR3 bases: TGCGCCAGCAGCTTGGACAGGCTTAATTCACCCCTCCACTTT. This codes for CASSLDRLNSPLHF. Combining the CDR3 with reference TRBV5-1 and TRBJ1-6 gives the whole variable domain KAGVTQTPRYLIKTRGQQVTLSCSPISGHRSVSWYQQTPGQGLQFLFEYFSETQRNKGNFPGRFSGRQFSNSRSEMNVSTLELGDSALYLCASSLDRLNSPLHFGNGTRLTVT.

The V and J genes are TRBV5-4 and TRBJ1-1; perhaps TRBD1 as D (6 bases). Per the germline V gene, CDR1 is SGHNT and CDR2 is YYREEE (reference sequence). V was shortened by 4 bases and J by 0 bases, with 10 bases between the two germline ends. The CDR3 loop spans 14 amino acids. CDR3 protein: CASSRGGLNTEAFF. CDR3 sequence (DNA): TGTGCCAGCAGCCGGGGGGGGCTGAACACTGAAGCTTTCTTT.

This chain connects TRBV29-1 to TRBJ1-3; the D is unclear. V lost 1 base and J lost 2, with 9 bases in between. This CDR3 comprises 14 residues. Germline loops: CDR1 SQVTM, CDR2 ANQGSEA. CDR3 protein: CSVEAWGAGNTIYF. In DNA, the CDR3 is TGCAGCGTTGAAGCCTGGGGAGCTGGAAACACCATATATTTT.

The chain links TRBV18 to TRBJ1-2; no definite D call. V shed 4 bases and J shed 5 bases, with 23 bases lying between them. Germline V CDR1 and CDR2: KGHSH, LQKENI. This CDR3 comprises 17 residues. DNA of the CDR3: TGTGCCAGCTCACAGCGGGGAGAGGCACGACCCCCTTATGGCTACACCTTC. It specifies CASSQRGEARPPYGYTF. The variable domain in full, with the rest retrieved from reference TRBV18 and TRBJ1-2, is NAGVMQNPRHLVRRRGQEARLRCSPMKGHSHVYWYRQLPEEGLKFMVYLQKENIIDESGMPKERFSAEFPKEGPSILRIQQVVRGDSAAYFCASSQRGEARPPYGYTFGSGTRLTVV.

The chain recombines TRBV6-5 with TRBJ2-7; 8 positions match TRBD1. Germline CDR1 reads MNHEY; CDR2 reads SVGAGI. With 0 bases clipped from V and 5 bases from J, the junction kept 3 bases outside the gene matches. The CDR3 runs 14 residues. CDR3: CASSYSNRGNEQYF. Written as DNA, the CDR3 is TGTGCCAGCAGTTACTCGAACAGGGGGAACGAGCAGTACTTC.